The present T cell receptor beta chain was sequenced within a study of PD-1 blockade in mismatch repair-deficient tumors. Overall study context: Enrolled about 2012-2017, patients had progressing, pretreated mismatch repair-deficient cancers of 12 types.

Regarding this clone: Its antigen remains unidentified.

Per the germline V gene, CDR1 is SGHVS and CDR2 is FNYEAQ. The CDR3 is 18 residues long. The V gene end was trimmed by 6 bases and the J gene end by 6 bases; junction bases not matched to a gene: 21. Time point given: identical approximately eleven-day culture without peptide (control). Each of seven ELISpot-reactive candidate peptides was used for roughly 10-day stimulation. Data came from immunoSEQ multiplex PCR; TCRdb stores just in-frame clones and leaves some out. Of roughly 13,000 clones in the sample, around 86% were seen once. Study results and caveats: Tumor-resident clones, often undetectable pretreatment in blood, expanded then contracted after pembrolizumab. Three of seven peptides expanded clones, giving over 130 unique blood TCRs.

The clonotype was recovered from an adult with mismatch repair-deficient cancer. J is TRBJ1-1 and V is TRBV7-6; 8 bases fit TRBD1. The sample consisted of cells cultured in vitro, taken from a patient treated with pembrolizumab. CDR3 amino acids: CASRGGGQGGGTRPEAFF. The CDR3, as DNA: TGTGCCAGCAGGGGGGGTGGACAGGGTGGAGGTACGAGGCCTGAAGCTTTCTTT. The whole variable domain, remainder taken from reference TRBV7-6 and TRBJ1-1, is GAGVSQSPRYKVTKRGQDVALRCDPISGHVSLYWYRQALGQGPEFLTYFNYEAQQDKSGLPNDRFSAERPEGSISTLTIQRTEQRDSAMYRCASRGGGQGGGTRPEAFFGQGTRLTVV.